A selection of T cell receptor beta chains follows, all from one sample in a study of T cells in Graves' hyperthyroidism and ophthalmopathy. TCRdb recomputed calls from the multiplex PCR reads with MiXCR, one row per CDR3 protein. Of more than 600,000 distinct CDR3 sequences listed, 16% are singletons. The sequencing sample was made of blood. These TCRs come from a young man with Graves' hyperthyroidism. Each CDR3 is given without its conserved first and last residue. Each record gives: J gene, V gene, CDR3 protein.

J: TRBJ2-6; V: TRBV27; CDR3: AGPGQGTGANVLT
J: TRBJ2-7; V: TRBV20-1; CDR3: SANRDRYEQY
J: TRBJ1-2; V: TRBV5-1; CDR3: ASSSWTGDPLEYGYT
J: TRBJ1-1; V: TRBV7-3; CDR3: ASSLAAGGNTEAF
J: TRBJ2-7; V: TRBV7-9; CDR3: ASSISSGRHEQY
J: TRBJ2-2; V: TRBV6-2/TRBV6-3; CDR3: ASRDRAGVYTGELF
J: TRBJ1-1; V: TRBV28; CDR3: ASTSRGFEAF
J: TRBJ2-7; V: TRBV9; CDR3: ASSSFPGGGMEEQY
J: TRBJ1-2; V: TRBV19; CDR3: ASSIATAYGYT
J: TRBJ1-1; V: TRBV30; CDR3: AWSVGMNTEAF
J: TRBJ2-7; V: TRBV12-3/TRBV12-4; CDR3: ASSFERGTYEQY
J: TRBJ1-1; V: TRBV9; CDR3: ASSSTPRAEAF
J: TRBJ2-3; V: TRBV2; CDR3: ASSESSPSGGRGGTQY
J: TRBJ1-1; V: TRBV4-2; CDR3: ASSQASAGTVRVNTEAF